Presented here are 13 T cell receptor beta chains from one specimen sequenced in a study of cytomegalovirus exposure and HLA in healthy donors. In the PCR, 60 Vbeta and 13 Jbeta primers were used. The protocol was immunoSEQ multiplex PCR, while the TCRdb copy is restricted to in-frame clones and leaves out a portion. The data contain about 130,000 clones, roughly 82% of them singletons. Sequenced material: PBMCs. The receptors derive from a man aged 50-60 years in good health and CMV-seronegative.

J is TRBJ2-1 and V is TRBV6-4; 8 positions agree with TRBD2. Germline V gene lookup returns CDR1 MRHNA and CDR2 SNTAGT. Germline trimming cut 5 bases from V and 6 bases from J; bases unmatched to any gene: 15. This CDR3 comprises 17 residues. CDR3 bases: TGTGCCAGCAGTCGCGAAATAACTAGCGGACAAGGCAATGAGCAGTTCTTC. The encoded protein is CASSREITSGQGNEQFF.

The chain couples TRBV6-5 to TRBJ1-1; 9 bases match TRBD1. Per germline, CDR1 MNHEY and CDR2 SVGAGI. The CDR3 has 15 amino acids. The junction had 10 bases not matched to a gene; V was cut back by 4 bases and J by 7 bases. The CDR3 reads CASSLLVGQGNEAFF. The CDR3 region has the DNA TGTGCCAGCAGTTTACTCGTAGGACAGGGGAATGAAGCTTTCTTT.

The chain uses TRBV7-8 and TRBJ1-5; 8 bases are shared with TRBD1. Trimming removed 3 bases from V and 3 bases from J; junction bases left unmatched: 4. CDR1 is SGHVS, CDR2 FQNEAQ, per germline. CDR3 length: 15 residues. This CDR3 reads CASSLRRGLNQPQHF. CDR3 bases: TGTGCCAGCAGCTTGCGCAGGGGGCTCAATCAGCCCCAGCATTTT.

This sequence joins TRBV9 and TRBJ2-3; TRBD2 agrees at 16 bases. CDR3 size: 18 residues. V lost 0 bases to trimming and J lost 2 bases; unmatched junction nucleotides: 3. Per germline, CDR1 SGDLS and CDR2 YYNGEE. The CDR3 spells CASSVEGLAGGPTDTQYF. The CDR3 bases are TGTGCCAGCAGCGTAGAGGGACTAGCGGGGGGGCCCACAGATACGCAGTATTTT.

The gene calls are TRBV19 and TRBJ2-1; D is perhaps TRBD1 (5 bases). Germline loops: CDR1 LNHDA, CDR2 SQIVND (reference sequence). V was cut by 5 bases and J by 5 bases, with 13 bases left in between. The CDR3 contains 14 residues. DNA for the CDR3: TGTGCCAGTAGTGTGTCAGGGCGGAACAATGAGCAGTTCTTC. Protein product: CASSVSGRNNEQFF.

Remarks on this clone: Likely a read error: the CDR3 ends without its conserved phenylalanine or tryptophan. This chain joins TRBV29-1 and TRBJ1-2; D perhaps matches TRBD1 (5 bases). Deletions cut 6 bases from V and 3 bases from J, with 11 bases between. The CDR3 consists of 12 residues. Germline CDR1 is SQVTM and CDR2 is ANQGSEA. Here the CDR3 DNA reads TGCAGCGTGGGACCAGCGGACTATGGCTACACCGTC. Translated, it gives CSVGPADYGYTV.

The gene calls are TRBV2 and TRBJ2-5; 7 bases fit TRBD2. The germline V gene encodes CDR1 SNHLY and CDR2 FYNNEI. V was pared by 6 bases and J by 5 bases, with 12 bases of the junction left unmatched. This CDR3 contains 15 residues. CDR3 DNA sequence: TGTGCCAGCAGGCCCCGTCTAGCGGTGGGGGAGACCCAGTACTTC. It yields the protein CASRPRLAVGETQYF.

The chain joins TRBV5-1 to TRBJ2-3; 7 nucleotides agree with TRBD1. The junction had 6 bases not matched to a gene; V was cut back by 3 bases and J by 5 bases. Germline V CDR1 and CDR2: SGHRS, YFSETQ. The CDR3 is 14 amino acids. The CDR3 reads CASSSTGAQDTQYF. In DNA form, the CDR3 reads TGCGCCAGCAGCTCAACAGGGGCACAAGATACGCAGTATTTT.

The chain has TRBV27 and TRBJ2-5; D perhaps matches TRBD2 (7 bases). V lost 5 bases and J lost 11, with 18 bases in between. The CDR3 is 13 residues long. CDR1 and CDR2 from the germline V gene are MNHEY and SMNVEV (reference sequence). The CDR3 region is CASSPTGGREQYF. The DNA for the CDR3 is TGTGCCAGCAGTCCAACGGGGGGCAGGGAGCAGTACTTC.

The chain couples TRBV5-1 to TRBJ2-3; TRBD1 matches 11 bases. The length of the CDR3 is 14 residues. With V trimmed by 4 bases and J by 5 bases, 3 bases remained unmatched. CDR1 is SGHRS, CDR2 YFSETQ, per germline. The CDR3 protein is CASSPDRGLDTQYF. DNA of the CDR3: TGCGCCAGCAGCCCGGACAGGGGGCTAGATACGCAGTATTTT.

The rearrangement links TRBV4-1 to TRBJ2-3; no reliable D call. The CDR3 spans 16 residues. V lost 5 bases to trimming and J lost 0 bases, with 15 bases between them. Germline V gene lookup returns CDR1 MGHRA and CDR2 YSYEKL. The CDR3 loop reads CASSSYILTSTDTQYF. CDR3 DNA sequence: TGCGCCAGCAGCTCCTATATCCTTACTAGCACAGATACGCAGTATTTT.

The chain is built from TRBV7-6 and TRBJ1-2; 10 bases line up with TRBD1. Germline V lookup: CDR1 SGHVS, CDR2 FNYEAQ. V lost 5 bases, J lost 5 bases, and 11 bases stayed unmatched. The CDR3 runs to 16 residues. This CDR3 is CASSPTVPGQGYGYTF. The CDR3, as DNA: TGTGCCAGCAGCCCCACAGTGCCGGGACAGGGGTATGGCTACACCTTC.

The chain has TRBV30 and TRBJ1-2; no clear D gene. The V end was cut by 2 bases, the J end by 4 bases, with 5 bases between. CDR1 and CDR2 from the germline V gene are GTSNPN and SVGIG (reference sequence). The CDR3 is made up of 11 amino acids. Here the CDR3 DNA reads TGTGCCTGGAGTTTAGTCTATGGCTACACCTTC. Protein: CAWSLVYGYTF.